The T cell receptor beta chain under discussion was sequenced for a study of cytomegalovirus exposure and HLA in healthy donors. Study-level points and caveats: Highly shared sequence variants in one cluster were likely a sequencing artifact.

To note about this clone: The antigen remains undetermined.

The PCR had 60 Vbeta and 13 Jbeta primers. Using immunoSEQ multiplex PCR, the repertoire was profiled, and TCRdb retains in-frame clones only, with some absent. The data contain 120,000 to 150,000 clones, 70% to 75% of them singletons. CDR1 and CDR2 from the germline V gene are SNHLY and FYNNEI. V lost 4 bases and J lost 7; bases outside the gene matches: 7. The CDR3 covers 15 residues. The source is a human donor in good health. The V gene is TRBV2, the J gene TRBJ2-3; TRBD2 aligns across 11 bases. The sequenced material came from PBMCs. CDR3 sequence reads: CASSGISGGANTQYF. DNA of the CDR3: TGTGCCAGCAGTGGTATTAGCGGGGGGGCGAATACGCAGTATTTT. Using reference TRBV2 and TRBJ2-3 for the parts outside the CDR3, the full variable domain is EPEVTQTPSHQVTQMGQEVILRCVPISNHLYFYWYRQILGQKVEFLVSFYNNEISEKSEIFDDQFSVERPDGSNFTLKIRSTKLEDSAMYFCASSGISGGANTQYFGPGTRLTVL.